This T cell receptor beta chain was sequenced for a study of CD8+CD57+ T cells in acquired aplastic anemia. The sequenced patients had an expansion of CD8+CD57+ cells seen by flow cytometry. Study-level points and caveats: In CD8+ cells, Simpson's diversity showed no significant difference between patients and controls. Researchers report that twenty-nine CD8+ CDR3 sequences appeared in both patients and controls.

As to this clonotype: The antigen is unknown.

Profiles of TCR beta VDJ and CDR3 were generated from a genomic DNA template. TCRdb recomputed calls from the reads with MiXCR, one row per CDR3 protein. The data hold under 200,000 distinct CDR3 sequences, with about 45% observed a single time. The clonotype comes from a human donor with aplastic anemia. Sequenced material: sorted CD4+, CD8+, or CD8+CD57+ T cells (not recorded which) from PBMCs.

The CDR3 reads CASSADNRTGELFF. DNA of the CDR3: TGTGCCAGCAGTGCGGACAATCGCACCGGGGAGCTGTTTTTT. This rearrangement joins TRBV12-3 or TRBV12-4 to TRBJ2-2; a weak D match, TRBD1 (5 bases). V was trimmed by 5 bases and J by 4 bases, leaving 11 bases between them. The CDR3 has 14 residues.